The 29 T cell receptor beta chains presented below share a single source sample, sequenced in a study of PD-1 blockade in classical Hodgkin lymphoma (dated by TCRdb to 2018 to 2021). Library preparation employed the immunoSEQ multiplex PCR assay. TCRdb retrieved this table from immuneACCESS and kept in-frame rearrangements only. Not all clones are present; in checked studies, unresolved V genes account for under half, and no reason is known for the remainder. The sample table records tens of thousands of clones; approximately 90% of these occur just once. In total, the top ten clones hold around 8% of the sample. This specimen's time point label, interpreted: cycle 4 day 1 (C4D1), after 6 weeks of nivolumab. Every trial patient had relapsed after autologous stem cell transplantation, and cohorts A, B and C differed in prior brentuximab vedotin exposure. The sample consisted of peripheral blood mononuclear cells (PBMCs), taken before the fourth cycle of nivolumab. These receptors came from a human donor with classical Hodgkin lymphoma.

The rearrangement uses TRBV19 and TRBJ2-5; 7 nucleotides line up with TRBD2. The CDR3 contains 14 residues. Losses at the gene ends were 4 bases for V and 3 bases for J; bases not matched to a gene: 5. The germline gives CDR1 LNHDA, CDR2 SQIVND (reference sequence). The CDR3 DNA follows: TGTGCCAGTAGTAAGACGGGGGGAAAAGAGACCCAGTACTTC. Translation gives CASSKTGGKETQYF.

This chain joins TRBV10-2 and TRBJ2-7; the D is unclear. The CDR3 sequence is 11 residues long. Germline loops: CDR1 WSHSY, CDR2 SAAADI. V shed 8 bases and J shed 7 bases, with 12 bases lying between them. CDR3 loop: CASAVGWEQYF. CDR3 in DNA: TGCGCCAGCGCCGTTGGGTGGGAGCAGTACTTC.

The V gene is TRBV29-1, the J gene TRBJ1-1, with D possibly TRBD1 on 6 matching bases. The V end lost 4 bases, the J end lost 1 base, and 7 bases lay between the germline ends. The CDR3 runs to 12 residues. Germline CDR1 and CDR2: SQVTM and ANQGSEA. CDR3 sequence: CSVGGPNTEAFF. Written as DNA, the CDR3 is TGCAGCGTTGGGGGGCCGAACACTGAAGCTTTCTTT.

V gene TRBV5-6 combines with J gene TRBJ2-5; 9 nucleotides agree with TRBD2. With 0 bases clipped from V and 4 bases from J, the junction kept 7 bases outside the gene matches. CDR3 length: 16 residues. From germline, CDR1 is SGHDT and CDR2 YYEEEE. CDR3 sequence: CASSLAGGRAGETQYF. The CDR3 nucleotides read TGTGCCAGCAGCTTGGCCGGCGGGAGGGCCGGAGAGACCCAGTACTTC.

The genes are TRBV11-3 and TRBJ2-2, with D uncertain. Deletions cut 0 bases from V and 2 bases from J, with 7 bases between. This CDR3 is 15 amino acids long. From germline, CDR1 is SGHNT and CDR2 YENEEA. The CDR3 coding sequence is TGTGCCAGCAGCTTAGATGGCCCTAACACCGGGGAGCTGTTTTTT. Amino acids: CASSLDGPNTGELFF.

The rearrangement uses TRBV5-4 and TRBJ2-1; D ambiguous. The CDR3 runs to 13 residues. The V end was cut by 3 bases, the J end by 2 bases, with 6 bases between. Germline V CDR1 and CDR2: SGHNT, YYREEE (reference sequence). The CDR3 sequence: CASSSHTYNEQFF. CDR3 DNA sequence: TGTGCCAGCAGCTCCCACACCTACAATGAGCAGTTCTTC.

CDR3 in DNA: TGTGCCAGCAGCGGAGCCGCTAGCGCGGGAGTCCCCAAAAACATTCAGTACTTC. It encodes CASSGAASAGVPKNIQYF. The chain uses TRBV9 and TRBJ2-4, with TRBD2 matching over 7 bases. The CDR3 has 18 amino acids. In germline, CDR1 is SGDLS, CDR2 YYNGEE. Trimming cost V 3 bases and J 2 bases; bases outside gene matches: 14. Complete variable domain (other parts from reference TRBV9 and TRBJ2-4): DSGVTQTPKHLITATGQRVTLRCSPRSGDLSVYWYQQSLDQGLQFLIQYYNGEERAKGNILERFSAQQFPDLHSELNLSSLELGDSALYFCASSGAASAGVPKNIQYFGAGTRLSVL.

The genes are TRBV29-1 and TRBJ2-7; weak D call: TRBD2 (7 bases). The CDR3 is made up of 15 amino acids. Germline V gene lookup returns CDR1 SQVTM and CDR2 ANQGSEA. The V gene lost 4 bases and the J gene lost 4 bases, with 20 bases spanning the gap. The CDR3 region is CSVVRGGAEIYEQYF. CDR3 DNA sequence: TGCAGCGTTGTGCGTGGGGGGGCAGAAATATACGAGCAGTACTTC.

Note on this clone: Relative to the germline gene, one junction end is altered; a read error may explain this. The chain is built from TRBV5-1 and TRBJ2-3; D ambiguous. CDR3 size: 12 residues. The germline gives CDR1 SGHRS, CDR2 YFSETQ. This chain's CDR3 is CASSLLADTQYF. Written as DNA, the CDR3 is TGCGCCAGCAGCTTACTGGCAGATACACAGTATTTT.

The chain employs TRBV10-3 and TRBJ2-7, with D perhaps given as TRBD1 or TRBD2 (6 bases each). V lost 4 bases, J lost 3 bases, and 13 bases lay in between. The CDR3 is 14 residues long. Germline loops: CDR1 ENHRY, CDR2 SYGVKD. CDR3 amino acids: CAISGGDKVYEQYF. DNA for the CDR3: TGTGCCATCAGTGGGGGGGACAAGGTCTACGAGCAGTACTTC.

The rearrangement joins TRBV4-1 to TRBJ1-4; TRBD1 matches 9 bases. V lost 2 bases, J lost 7 bases, and 11 bases stayed unmatched. This CDR3 comprises 17 residues. Germline-derived CDR1 and CDR2 are MGHRA and YSYEKL. Written as DNA, the CDR3 is TGCGCCAGCAGCCAATTTCCCGGGACAGGGACTGGTGAAAAACTGTTTTTT. Its protein product is CASSQFPGTGTGEKLFF.

The chain links TRBV6-1 to TRBJ2-3; TRBD1 might be the D (6 bases). Trimming took 9 bases from V and 2 from J, leaving 12 bases between them. CDR1 is MNHNS and CDR2 is SASEGT in the germline V gene. This CDR3 comprises 13 residues. The CDR3 DNA follows: TGTGCCAGTAGGACAGCCAACACAGATACGCAGTATTTT. This translates into CASRTANTDTQYF.

The V and J genes are TRBV5-4 and TRBJ1-2; D may be TRBD1 (5 bases). This CDR3 comprises 13 residues. V was trimmed by 5 bases and J by 7 bases, leaving 15 bases between them. CDR1 is SGHNT, CDR2 YYREEE, per germline (reference sequence). CDR3 DNA: TGTGCCAGCAGGGATGGACAAGCAGGTGGCTACACCTTC. The encoded protein is CASRDGQAGGYTF.

This clone has a single count. This rearrangement joins TRBV15 to TRBJ1-5; 8 nucleotides agree with TRBD1. Looked up from germline, CDR1 is LNHNV and CDR2 is YYDKDF (reference sequence). The CDR3 covers 15 residues. V shed 1 base and J 3 bases; nucleotides not matched to a gene: 2. The CDR3, as DNA: TGTGCCACCAGCAGAGGGGACAGGTCCAATCAGCCCCAGCATTTT. As protein: CATSRGDRSNQPQHF.

The rearrangement uses TRBV15 and TRBJ2-2; D is ambiguous. The germline V and J ends were trimmed by 3 bases and 4 bases, with 12 bases remaining between them. The CDR3 totals 15 residues. Germline-derived CDR1 and CDR2 are LNHNV and YYDKDF (reference sequence). As DNA, the CDR3 is TGTGCCACCAGCAGCCCGACGACATTCACCGGGGAGCTGTTTTTT. Amino acids: CATSSPTTFTGELFF. The full variable domain, in which reference TRBV15 and TRBJ2-2 provide the parts outside the CDR3, is DAMVIQNPRYQVTQFGKPVTLSCSQTLNHNVMYWYQQKSSQAPKLLFHYYDKDFNNEADTPDNFQSRRPNTSFCFLDIRSPGLGDTAMYLCATSSPTTFTGELFFGEGSRLTVL.

The chain recombines TRBV5-1 with TRBJ1-4; D is uncertain. V was shortened by 4 bases and J by 8 bases, with 15 bases between the two germline ends. This CDR3 region has 14 residues. The germline V gene has CDR1 SGHRS and CDR2 YFSETQ. The CDR3 DNA reads as TGCGCCAGCAGCGAAAGTACCCCGCTCGAAAAACTGTTTTTT. Translating it yields CASSESTPLEKLFF.

The chain combines TRBV18 with TRBJ2-7; 12 bases line up with TRBD2. Germline V gene lookup returns CDR1 KGHSH and CDR2 LQKENI. V trimming: 4 bases; J trimming: 6 bases; junction bases outside the gene matches: 4. The length of the CDR3 is 14 residues. The CDR3 loop reads CASSRLAGEGEQYF. CDR3 DNA: TGTGCCAGCTCACGACTAGCGGGAGAGGGCGAGCAGTACTTC.

The chain uses TRBV11-2 and TRBJ1-3, with D perhaps matching TRBD1 (6 bases). The CDR3 spans 15 residues. V was cut by 4 bases and J by 4 bases, with 14 bases left in between. The germline V gene encodes CDR1 SGHAT and CDR2 FQNNGV. DNA of the CDR3: TGTGCCAGCAGCTACCGCAGGGGATCGGGAAACACCATATATTTT. It yields the protein CASSYRRGSGNTIYF.

The V gene is TRBV19, the J gene TRBJ1-1; 10 bases are shared with TRBD1. The CDR3 is 13 amino acids. The junction had 5 bases not matched to a gene; V was cut back by 9 bases and J by 4 bases. CDR1 is LNHDA, CDR2 SQIVND, per germline (reference sequence). For the CDR3, the DNA is TGTGCCAGCCGGGACAGGGGTTCCACTGAAGCTTTCTTT. Its translation: CASRDRGSTEAFF.

J is TRBJ1-3 and V is TRBV2, with D hard to call. The germline V gene has CDR1 SNHLY and CDR2 FYNNEI. Trimming took 4 bases from V and 0 from J, leaving 16 bases between them. The CDR3 spans 17 residues. The CDR3 loop reads CASSARWGGSSGNTIYF. CDR3 coding DNA: TGTGCCAGCAGTGCCCGATGGGGTGGGAGCTCTGGAAACACCATATATTTT.

This chain uses TRBV7-9 with TRBJ1-2, with TRBD1 matching 9 bases. CDR1 SEHNR and CDR2 FQNEAQ come from the germline V gene (reference sequence). The V segment lost 4 bases and the J segment 5 bases; nucleotides outside the gene matches: 2. The CDR3 extends over 13 amino acids. The CDR3 DNA sequence: TGTGCCAGCAGCTACGGACAGGGGTATGGCTACACCTTC. It is translated as CASSYGQGYGYTF.

The chain has TRBV7-9 and TRBJ2-3; 7 bases map to TRBD2. Germline V gene data show CDR1 as SEHNR and CDR2 as FQNEAQ (reference sequence). V was clipped by 0 bases and J by 2 bases; unmatched bases: 5. The CDR3 runs 16 residues. The CDR3 bases are TGTGCCAGCAGCTTAGCATTGCGGGGGACCACAGATACGCAGTATTTT. This encodes CASSLALRGTTDTQYF.

This chain links TRBV5-1 with TRBJ2-7; perhaps TRBD1 as D (5 bases). Per germline, CDR1 SGHRS and CDR2 YFSETQ. There are 13 residues in the CDR3. Trimming cost V 0 bases and J 1 base, with 5 bases left between them. The CDR3 loop is CASSLEGSYEQYF. CDR3 nucleotides: TGCGCCAGCAGCTTGGAGGGGTCCTACGAGCAGTACTTC. The whole variable domain, filled in from reference TRBV5-1 and TRBJ2-7, reads KAGVTQTPRYLIKTRGQQVTLSCSPISGHRSVSWYQQTPGQGLQFLFEYFSETQRNKGNFPGRFSGRQFSNSRSEMNVSTLELGDSALYLCASSLEGSYEQYFGPGTRLTVT.

This clone was found once. J is TRBJ1-6 and V is TRBV12-5, with 7 bases aligning to TRBD1. The V and J ends lost 6 bases and 7 bases, in that order; junction bases with no gene match: 6. Germline CDR1 LGHNT, CDR2 FRNRAP. The CDR3 loop spans 14 amino acids. The chain's CDR3 is CASGPGQENSPLHF. DNA of the CDR3: TGTGCTAGTGGGCCCGGACAGGAAAATTCACCCCTCCACTTT. Full variable domain (rest looked up from reference TRBV12-5 and TRBJ1-6): DARVTQTPRHKVTEMGQEVTMRCQPILGHNTVFWYRQTMMQGLELLAYFRNRAPLDDSGMPKDRFSAEMPDATLATLKIQPSEPRDSAVYFCASGPGQENSPLHFGNGTRLTVT.

The chain uses TRBV5-4 and TRBJ2-7; 8 nucleotides match TRBD1. The germline V gene has CDR1 SGHNT and CDR2 YYREEE (reference sequence). J lost 5 bases, V lost 2 bases, and 6 bases had no gene match. The CDR3 runs to 14 residues. This chain's CDR3 is CASSLGQGGHEQYF. The CDR3 nucleotides are TGTGCCAGCAGCTTAGGACAGGGAGGCCACGAGCAGTACTTC.

V and J are TRBV9 and TRBJ2-7; 7 nucleotides agree with TRBD1. With 5 bases clipped from V and 0 bases from J, the junction kept 5 bases outside the gene matches. CDR1 and CDR2 (germline): SGDLS, YYNGEE. The CDR3 has 14 amino acids. The chain's CDR3 is CASSRTGLSYEQYF. CDR3 coding DNA: TGTGCCAGCAGTAGGACAGGTCTCTCCTACGAGCAGTACTTC.

The chain combines TRBV11-1 with TRBJ1-1; the match to TRBD1 covers 11 bases. After removal of 1 base from V and 1 base from J, the junction contained 2 bases not matched to a gene. CDR1 and CDR2 from the germline V gene are SGHAT and FQDESV (reference sequence). The CDR3 has 16 residues. CDR3 amino acids: CASSLGTGGRNTEAFF. In DNA, the CDR3 is TGTGCCAGCAGCTTAGGGACAGGGGGCCGGAACACTGAAGCTTTCTTT.

This clone was detected only once. Germline is not matched at one junction end, which may reflect a read error. The sample contains more than one DNA sequence encoding this CDR3. The V and J genes are TRBV5-1 and TRBJ2-1, with 8 bases aligning to TRBD2. CDR3 size: 16 residues. Germline CDR1 SGHRS, CDR2 YFSETQ. The CDR3 DNA is TGCGCTAGCAGCGCCAGTCTAGCGGGCAGCTACAATGAGCAGTTCTTC. Translation: CASSASLAGSYNEQFF.

The gene calls are TRBV27 and TRBJ1-6, with D uncertain. Trimming pared 3 bases from V and 9 bases from J, leaving 18 bases between. Germline V gene sequence: CDR1 MNHEY, CDR2 SMNVEV (reference sequence). This CDR3 is built from 16 residues. CDR3 protein: CASSFAFRGKGSPLHF. CDR3 coding DNA: TGTGCCAGCAGTTTTGCATTTCGGGGAAAAGGTTCACCCCTCCACTTT.